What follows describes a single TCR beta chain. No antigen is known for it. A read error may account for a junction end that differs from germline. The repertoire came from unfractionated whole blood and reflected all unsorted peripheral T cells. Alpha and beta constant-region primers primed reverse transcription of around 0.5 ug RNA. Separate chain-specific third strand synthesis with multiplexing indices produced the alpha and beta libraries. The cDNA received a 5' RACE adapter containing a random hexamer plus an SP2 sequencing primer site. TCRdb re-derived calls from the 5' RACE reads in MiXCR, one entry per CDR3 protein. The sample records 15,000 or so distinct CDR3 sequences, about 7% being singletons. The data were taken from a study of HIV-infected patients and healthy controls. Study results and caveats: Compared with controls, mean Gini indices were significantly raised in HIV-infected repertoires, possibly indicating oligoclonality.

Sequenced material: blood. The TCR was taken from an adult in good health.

As DNA, the CDR3 is TGTGTCAGCAGAGACCCCAACCATAGCGGGTGGGCTAAGTTTTTAGATACGCAGTATTTT. This codes for CVSRDPNHSGWAKFLDTQYF. The chain links TRBV6-6 to TRBJ2-3, with TRBD2 identical over 7 bases. The CDR3 totals 20 residues. Germline CDR1 is MNHNY and CDR2 is SVGAGI (reference sequence).